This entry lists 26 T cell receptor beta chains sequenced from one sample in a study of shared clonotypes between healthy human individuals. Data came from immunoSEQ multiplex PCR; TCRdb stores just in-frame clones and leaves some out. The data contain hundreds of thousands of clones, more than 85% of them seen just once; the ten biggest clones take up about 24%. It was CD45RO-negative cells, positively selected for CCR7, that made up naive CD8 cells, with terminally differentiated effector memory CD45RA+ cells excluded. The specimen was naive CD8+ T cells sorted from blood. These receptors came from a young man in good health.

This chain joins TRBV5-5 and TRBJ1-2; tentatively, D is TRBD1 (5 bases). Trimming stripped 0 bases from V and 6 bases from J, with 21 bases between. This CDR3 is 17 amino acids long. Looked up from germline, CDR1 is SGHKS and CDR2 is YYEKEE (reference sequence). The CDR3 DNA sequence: TGTGCCAGCAGCTTGGAGGGACTGGGGCGCCGTCTTCATGGCTACACCTTC. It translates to CASSLEGLGRRLHGYTF.

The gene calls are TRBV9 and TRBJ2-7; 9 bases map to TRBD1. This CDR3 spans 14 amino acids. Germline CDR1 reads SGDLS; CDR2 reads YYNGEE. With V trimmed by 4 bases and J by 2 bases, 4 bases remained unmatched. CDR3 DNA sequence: TGTGCCAGCAGCCCCGGGACAGGGCCCTACGAGCAGTACTTC. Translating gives CASSPGTGPYEQYF.

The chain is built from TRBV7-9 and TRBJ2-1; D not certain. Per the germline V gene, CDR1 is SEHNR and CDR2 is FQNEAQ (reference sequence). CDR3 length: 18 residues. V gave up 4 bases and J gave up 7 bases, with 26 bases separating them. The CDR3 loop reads CASSSTDDRRAPRNEQFF. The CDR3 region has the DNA TGTGCCAGCAGCTCGACTGACGATAGGCGAGCCCCTCGGAATGAGCAGTTCTTC.

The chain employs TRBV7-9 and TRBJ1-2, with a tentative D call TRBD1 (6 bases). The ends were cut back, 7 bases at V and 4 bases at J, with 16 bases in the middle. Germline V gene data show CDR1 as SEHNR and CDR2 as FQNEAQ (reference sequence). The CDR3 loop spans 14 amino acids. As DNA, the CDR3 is TGTGCCAGCAAGGGGGATTCCGGGGTCTATGGCTACACCTTC. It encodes CASKGDSGVYGYTF. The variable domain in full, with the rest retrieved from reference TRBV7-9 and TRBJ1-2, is DTGVSQNPRHKITKRGQNVTFRCDPISEHNRLYWYRQTLGQGPEFLTYFQNEAQLEKSRLLSDRFSAERPKGSFSTLEIQRTEQGDSAMYLCASKGDSGVYGYTFGSGTRLTVV.

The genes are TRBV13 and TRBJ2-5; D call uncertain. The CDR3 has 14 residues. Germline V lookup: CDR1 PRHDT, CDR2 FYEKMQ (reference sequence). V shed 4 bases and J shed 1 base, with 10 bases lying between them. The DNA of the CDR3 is TGTGCCAGCAGCTCTGGTAGCTCCCAAGAGACCCAGTACTTC. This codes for CASSSGSSQETQYF.

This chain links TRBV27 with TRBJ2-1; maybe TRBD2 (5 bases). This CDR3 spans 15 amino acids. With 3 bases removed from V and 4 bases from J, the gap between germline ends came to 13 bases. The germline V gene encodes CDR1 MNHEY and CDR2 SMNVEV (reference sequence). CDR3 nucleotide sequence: TGTGCCAGCAGTTTTAACGGGGATCCTTACAATGAGCAGTTCTTC. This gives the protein CASSFNGDPYNEQFF.

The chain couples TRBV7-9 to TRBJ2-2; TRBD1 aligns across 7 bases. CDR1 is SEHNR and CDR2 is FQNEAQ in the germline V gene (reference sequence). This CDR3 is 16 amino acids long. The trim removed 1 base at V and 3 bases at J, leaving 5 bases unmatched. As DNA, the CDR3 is TGTGCCAGCAGCTTAGTGCGGCAGGGGGACACCGGGGAGCTGTTTTTT. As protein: CASSLVRQGDTGELFF. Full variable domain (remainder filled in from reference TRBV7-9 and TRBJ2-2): DTGVSQNPRHKITKRGQNVTFRCDPISEHNRLYWYRQTLGQGPEFLTYFQNEAQLEKSRLLSDRFSAERPKGSFSTLEIQRTEQGDSAMYLCASSLVRQGDTGELFFGEGSRLTVL.

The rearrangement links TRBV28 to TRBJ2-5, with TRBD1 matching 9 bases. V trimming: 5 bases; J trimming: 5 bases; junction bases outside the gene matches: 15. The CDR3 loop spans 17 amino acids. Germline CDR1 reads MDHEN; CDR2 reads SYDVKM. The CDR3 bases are TGTGCCAGCAGTGGGGGACAGGGCCCTCGATCCCTCGAGACCCAGTACTTC. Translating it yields CASSGGQGPRSLETQYF. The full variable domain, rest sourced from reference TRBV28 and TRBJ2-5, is DVKVTQSSRYLVKRTGEKVFLECVQDMDHENMFWYRQDPGLGLRLIYFSYDVKMKEKGDIPEGYSVSREKKERFSLILESASTNQTSMYLCASSGGQGPRSLETQYFGPGTRLLVL.

In DNA form, the CDR3 reads TGTGCCAGCAGCTTGGTTTTTTCGGGACAGGGAACCTACGAGCAGTACTTC. Its translation is CASSLVFSGQGTYEQYF. This chain connects TRBV5-4 to TRBJ2-7, with 9 bases matching TRBD1. Germline CDR1 and CDR2: SGHNT and YYREEE (reference sequence). The junction had 9 bases not matched to a gene; V was cut back by 0 bases and J by 2 bases. This CDR3 region has 17 residues.

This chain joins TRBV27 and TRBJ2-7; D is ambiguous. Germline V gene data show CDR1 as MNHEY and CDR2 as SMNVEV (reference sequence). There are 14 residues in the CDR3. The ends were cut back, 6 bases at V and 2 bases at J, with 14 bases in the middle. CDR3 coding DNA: TGTGCCAGCAGCATGGTCGGGTACCCCTACGAGCAGTACTTC. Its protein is CASSMVGYPYEQYF.

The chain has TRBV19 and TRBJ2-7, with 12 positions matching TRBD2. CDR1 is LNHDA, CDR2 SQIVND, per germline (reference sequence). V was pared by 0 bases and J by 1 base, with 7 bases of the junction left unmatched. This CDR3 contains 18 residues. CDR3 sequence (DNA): TGTGCCAGTAGTATAGACCTAACTAGCGGGAGGACATCCTACGAGCAGTACTTC. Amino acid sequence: CASSIDLTSGRTSYEQYF.

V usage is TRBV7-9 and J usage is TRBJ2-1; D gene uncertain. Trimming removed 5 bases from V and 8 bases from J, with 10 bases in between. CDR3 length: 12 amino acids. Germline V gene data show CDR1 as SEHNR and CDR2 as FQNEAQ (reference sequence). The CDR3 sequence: CASSGALHEQFF. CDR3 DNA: TGTGCCAGCAGCGGCGCTCTCCATGAGCAGTTCTTC.

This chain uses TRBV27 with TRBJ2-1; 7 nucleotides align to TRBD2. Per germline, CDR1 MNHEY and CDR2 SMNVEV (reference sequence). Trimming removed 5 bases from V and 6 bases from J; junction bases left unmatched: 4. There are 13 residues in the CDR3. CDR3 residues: CASSPLAANEQFF. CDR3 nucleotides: TGTGCCAGCAGTCCCCTAGCGGCCAATGAGCAGTTCTTC.

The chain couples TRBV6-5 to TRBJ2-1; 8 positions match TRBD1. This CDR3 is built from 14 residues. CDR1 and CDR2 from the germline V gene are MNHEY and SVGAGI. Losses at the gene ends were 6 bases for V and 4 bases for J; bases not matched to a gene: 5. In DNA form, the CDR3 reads TGTGCCAGCAGCAGACAGGGGAAATACAATGAGCAGTTCTTC. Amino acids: CASSRQGKYNEQFF.

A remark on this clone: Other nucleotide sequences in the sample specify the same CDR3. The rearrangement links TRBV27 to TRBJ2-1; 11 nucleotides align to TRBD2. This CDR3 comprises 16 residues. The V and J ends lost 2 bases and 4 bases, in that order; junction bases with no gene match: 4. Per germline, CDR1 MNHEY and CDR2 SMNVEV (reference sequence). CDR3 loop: CASSLSTSGSYNEQFF. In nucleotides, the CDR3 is TGTGCCAGCAGTTTAAGTACTAGCGGGAGTTACAATGAGCAGTTCTTC.

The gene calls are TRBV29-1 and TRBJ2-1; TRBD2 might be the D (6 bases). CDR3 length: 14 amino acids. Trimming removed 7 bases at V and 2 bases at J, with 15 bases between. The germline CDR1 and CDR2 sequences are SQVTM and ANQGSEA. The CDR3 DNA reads TGCAGCGCCGGCAGGCTAGCGCCCTACAATGAGCAGTTCTTC. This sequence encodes CSAGRLAPYNEQFF.

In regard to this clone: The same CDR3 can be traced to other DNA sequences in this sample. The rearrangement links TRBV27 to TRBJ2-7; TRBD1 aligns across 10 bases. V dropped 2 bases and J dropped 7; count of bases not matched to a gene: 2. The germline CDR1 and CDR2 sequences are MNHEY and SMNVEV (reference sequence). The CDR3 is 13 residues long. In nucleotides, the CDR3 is TGTGCCAGCAGTTTAGACAGGGGGCGGGAGCAGTACTTC. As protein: CASSLDRGREQYF.

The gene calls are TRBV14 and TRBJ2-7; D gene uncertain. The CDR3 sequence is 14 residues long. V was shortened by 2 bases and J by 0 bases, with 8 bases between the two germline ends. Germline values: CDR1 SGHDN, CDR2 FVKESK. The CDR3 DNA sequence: TGTGCCAGCAGCCAACCCGGAAACTCCTACGAGCAGTACTTC. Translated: CASSQPGNSYEQYF. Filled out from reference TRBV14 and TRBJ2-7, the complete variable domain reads EAGVTQFPSHSVIEKGQTVTLRCDPISGHDNLYWYRRVMGKEIKFLLHFVKESKQDESGMPNNRFLAERTGGTYSTLKVQPAELEDSGVYFCASSQPGNSYEQYFGPGTRLTVT.

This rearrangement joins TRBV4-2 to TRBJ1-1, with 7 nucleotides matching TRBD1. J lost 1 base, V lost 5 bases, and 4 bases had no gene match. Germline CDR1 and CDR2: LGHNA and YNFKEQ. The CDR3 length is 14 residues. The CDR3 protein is CASSSGDRNTEAFF. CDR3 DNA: TGTGCCAGCAGCTCCGGGGACAGGAACACTGAAGCTTTCTTT.

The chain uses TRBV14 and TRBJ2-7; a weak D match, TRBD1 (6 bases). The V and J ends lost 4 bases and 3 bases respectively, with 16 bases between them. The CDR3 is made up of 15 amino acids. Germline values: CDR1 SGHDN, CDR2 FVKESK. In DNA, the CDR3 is TGTGCCAGCAGCCCCAGAGCCGGGACAAACTACGAGCAGTACTTC. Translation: CASSPRAGTNYEQYF.

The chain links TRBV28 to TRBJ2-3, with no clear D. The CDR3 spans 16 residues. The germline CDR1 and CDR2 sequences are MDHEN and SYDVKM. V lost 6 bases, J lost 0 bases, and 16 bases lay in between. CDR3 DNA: TGTGCCAGCAGCCCGTCCGTGGTAGGGAGCACAGATACGCAGTATTTT. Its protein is CASSPSVVGSTDTQYF.

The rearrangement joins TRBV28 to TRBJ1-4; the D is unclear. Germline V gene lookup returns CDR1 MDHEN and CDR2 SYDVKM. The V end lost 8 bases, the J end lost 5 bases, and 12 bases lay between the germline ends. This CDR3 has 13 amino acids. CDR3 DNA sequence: TGTGCCAGCGCCTCCGGGGTAAATGAAAAACTGTTTTTT. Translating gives CASASGVNEKLFF.

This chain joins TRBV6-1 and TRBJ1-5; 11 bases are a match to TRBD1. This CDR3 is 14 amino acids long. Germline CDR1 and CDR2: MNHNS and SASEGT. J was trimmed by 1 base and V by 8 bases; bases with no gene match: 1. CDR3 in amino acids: CASGDRGSNQPQHF. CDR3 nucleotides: TGTGCCAGCGGGGACAGGGGGAGCAATCAGCCCCAGCATTTT.

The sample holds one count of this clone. CDR3 bases: TGTGCCAGCAGCTTGGGGACTAGCGGGAACGAGCAGTACTTC. Translation gives CASSLGTSGNEQYF. J is TRBJ2-7 and V is TRBV5-6; 12 nucleotides align to TRBD2. Germline trimming cut 0 bases from V and 5 bases from J; bases unmatched to any gene: 0. Germline-derived CDR1 and CDR2 are SGHDT and YYEEEE. This CDR3 spans 14 amino acids.

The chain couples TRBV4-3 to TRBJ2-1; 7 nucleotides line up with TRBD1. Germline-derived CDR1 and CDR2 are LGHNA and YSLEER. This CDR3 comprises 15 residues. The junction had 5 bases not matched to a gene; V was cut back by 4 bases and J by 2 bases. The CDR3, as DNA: TGCGCCAGCAGCCCCGGGACAGATCCCTACAATGAGCAGTTCTTC. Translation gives CASSPGTDPYNEQFF.

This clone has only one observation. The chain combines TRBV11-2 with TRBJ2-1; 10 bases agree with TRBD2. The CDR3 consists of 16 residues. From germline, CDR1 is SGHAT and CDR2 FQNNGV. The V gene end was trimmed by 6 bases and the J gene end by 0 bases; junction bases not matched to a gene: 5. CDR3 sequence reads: CASRLAGMSSYNEQFF. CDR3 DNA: TGTGCCAGCAGACTAGCGGGAATGAGCTCCTACAATGAGCAGTTCTTC.